This T cell receptor (beta chain) was recovered during a study of blood T cell repertoires in COVID-19. About the study: Researchers got acute and convalescent COVID-19 samples from the United States, Italy and Spain. The cDNA or gDNA used as material had been derived from T cells, B-cell-depleted T cells, or PBMCs.

The CDR3 sequence is 13 residues long. J gave up 3 bases and V 7 bases, and 8 bases lay outside the gene matches. In germline, CDR1 is SQVTM, CDR2 ANQGSEA. Per the study methods: Using reference gene primer amplification, nucleated cell counts were estimated. Sequencing used immunoSEQ multiplex PCR; TCRdb keeps in-frame clones, though not all of them. For V, J and clone size, that table is used; D and trimming come from the DNA. The sample contains under 300,000 clones, about 80% of which appear only once. This clone was observed a handful of times. Sequenced sample: peripheral blood. This clonotype was obtained from an elderly woman with acute or convalescent COVID-19. J is TRBJ1-1 and V is TRBV29-1; the match to TRBD1 covers 7 bases. In DNA, the CDR3 is TGCAGCGGTAAAGGGGGCGTGTACACTGAAGCTTTCTTT. It yields the protein CSGKGGVYTEAFF.